Below, 9 T cell receptor beta chains from the same sample are listed, as sequenced in a study of blood T cell repertoires in COVID-19. TCRdb's table, derived via immunoSEQ multiplex PCR, lists solely in-frame clones and lacks some. The table records approximately 330,000 clones, 85% to 90% of them present only once. Sequenced input: peripheral blood. The source of these receptors is a woman in her fifties or sixties with active or convalescent COVID-19.

The rearrangement links TRBV30 to TRBJ2-5; tentatively, D is TRBD1 (5 bases). Per the germline V gene, CDR1 is GTSNPN and CDR2 is SVGIG (reference sequence). CDR3 length equals 13 residues. The V gene lost 1 base and the J gene lost 5 bases, with 11 bases spanning the gap. CDR3 sequence reads: CAWSEGFGETQYF. DNA for the CDR3: TGTGCCTGGAGTGAGGGGTTTGGCGAGACCCAGTACTTC.

This sequence joins TRBV11-2 and TRBJ2-2, with 8 nucleotides matching TRBD2. J was trimmed by 2 bases and V by 5 bases; bases with no gene match: 7. The CDR3 sequence is 16 residues long. Looked up from germline, CDR1 is SGHAT and CDR2 is FQNNGV. The CDR3 DNA reads TGTGCCAGCAGCGTCGTGGTAGCGGGAAACACCGGGGAGCTGTTTTTT. This codes for CASSVVVAGNTGELFF.

In regard to this clone: Other DNA sequences in the sample encode the same CDR3. CDR3 sequence (DNA): TGTGCCAGCAGCCCTACTCCCTACGAGCAGTACTTC. Amino acid sequence: CASSPTPYEQYF. The V call is TRBV3-1 (or the pseudogene TRBV3-2), the J call TRBJ2-7, with unresolved D. CDR1 is LGHDT and CDR2 is YNNKEL in the germline V gene (reference sequence). With 4 bases removed from V and 2 bases from J, the gap between germline ends came to 6 bases. The CDR3 sequence is 12 residues long.

This clone was seen a single time. The chain carries TRBV29-1 and TRBJ1-3, with D unclear. Trimming stripped 1 base from V and 0 bases from J, with 4 bases between. Germline assignment: CDR1 SQVTM and CDR2 ANQGSEA. CDR3 length: 13 amino acids. The CDR3 coding sequence is TGCAGCGTTGAAGCGTTCTCTGGAAACACCATATATTTT. Amino acids: CSVEAFSGNTIYF.

This chain uses TRBV2 with TRBJ2-2; the match to TRBD2 covers 7 bases. CDR1 and CDR2 from the germline V gene are SNHLY and FYNNEI. The CDR3 length is 15 residues. The V segment lost 3 bases and the J segment 8 bases; nucleotides outside the gene matches: 9. The DNA for the CDR3 is TGTGCCAGCAGTGATGCGGGGGTAGTAGGAGGGGAGCTGTTTTTT. Protein product: CASSDAGVVGGELFF.

The chain recombines TRBV9 with TRBJ1-1, with a tentative D call TRBD1 (5 bases). This CDR3 spans 15 amino acids. V was trimmed by 2 bases and J by 0 bases, leaving 11 bases between them. The V gene's germline CDR1 is SGDLS and CDR2 YYNGEE. CDR3 sequence: CASSVGLGVNTEAFF. The CDR3 region has the DNA TGTGCCAGCAGCGTGGGGCTAGGAGTGAACACTGAAGCTTTCTTT.

The chain has TRBV13 and TRBJ1-1, with a possible D match to TRBD1 (6 bases). Germline CDR1 reads PRHDT; CDR2 reads FYEKMQ (reference sequence). The CDR3 length is 15 residues. The ends were cut back, 1 base at V and 4 bases at J, with 13 bases in the middle. The CDR3 region has the DNA TGTGCCAGCAGCTTAGAGTGGGGGCGTGGCACTGAAGCTTTCTTT. It is translated as CASSLEWGRGTEAFF.

There are a few counts of this clone. The chain couples TRBV6-2 or TRBV6-3 to TRBJ1-5, with 9 bases matching TRBD1. The J segment lost 2 bases and the V segment lost 0 bases, leaving 14 bases of the junction unmatched. CDR3 length: 20 residues. Germline CDR1 MNHEY, CDR2 SVGEGT. CDR3 nucleotide sequence: TGTGCCAGCAGTTACTCTATCCCGGGACAGGGTTCAAGGGGCAATCAGCCCCAGCATTTT. Encoded protein: CASSYSIPGQGSRGNQPQHF.

The chain combines TRBV12-3 or TRBV12-4 with TRBJ1-1; 7 positions agree with TRBD1. CDR3 length equals 13 residues. The ends lost 6 bases at V and 4 bases at J; junction bases unmatched: 5. The DNA of the CDR3 is TGTGCCAGCAGATCGACAGGGCGCACTGAAGCTTTCTTT. Its translation is CASRSTGRTEAFF.